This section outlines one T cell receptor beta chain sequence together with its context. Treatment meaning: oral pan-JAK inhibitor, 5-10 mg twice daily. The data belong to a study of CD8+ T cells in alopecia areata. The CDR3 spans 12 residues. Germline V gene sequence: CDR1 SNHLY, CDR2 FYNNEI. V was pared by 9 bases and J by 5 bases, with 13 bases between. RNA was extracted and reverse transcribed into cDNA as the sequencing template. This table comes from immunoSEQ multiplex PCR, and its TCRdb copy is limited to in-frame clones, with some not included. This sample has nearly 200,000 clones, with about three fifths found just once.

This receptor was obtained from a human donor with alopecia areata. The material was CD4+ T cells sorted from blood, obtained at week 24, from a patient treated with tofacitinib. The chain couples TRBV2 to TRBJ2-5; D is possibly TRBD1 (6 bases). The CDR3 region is CASHRDVETQYF. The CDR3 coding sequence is TGTGCCAGTCACAGGGATGTGGAGACCCAGTACTTC.